The rows below give T cell receptor beta chains drawn from one sample of a study of blood T cell repertoires in COVID-19. Profiling relied on immunoSEQ multiplex PCR, and the TCRdb table lists in-frame clones only, not all of them. Of more than 75,000 clones listed, roughly 84% were seen once; the top ten hold 20% to 25%. The material sequenced was peripheral blood. The receptors were gathered from a man aged 60 to 69 with acute or convalescent COVID-19. The CDR3 runs from the conserved cysteine through the conserved F or W. D genes are given only for firm matches. Expanded clones get a size class; other rows say once, few or many, or leave the size out.

j_call: TRBJ1-2
clone_size: NA
v_call: TRBV4-2
d_call: NA
cdr3_aa: CASSQVAQGKVGGYTF
cdr3_nt: TGTGCCAGCAGCCAAGTGGCCCAGGGGAAGGTGGGGGGCTACACCTTC

j_call: TRBJ2-4
clone_size: once
v_call: TRBV11-2
d_call: NA
cdr3_aa: CASRAGRGTEAKNIQYF
cdr3_nt: TGTGCCAGCAGGGCCGGTAGGGGTACCGAAGCCAAAAACATTCAGTACTTC

j_call: TRBJ2-5
clone_size: NA
v_call: TRBV6-1
d_call: NA
cdr3_aa: CASSDPGGLSETQYF
cdr3_nt: TGTGCCAGCAGTGACCCCGGGGGTCTGTCAGAGACCCAGTACTTC

j_call: TRBJ2-5
clone_size: NA
v_call: TRBV2
d_call: NA
cdr3_aa: CASSGLTQETQYF
cdr3_nt: TGTGCCAGCAGTGGGTTGACTCAAGAGACCCAGTACTTC

j_call: TRBJ1-6
clone_size: NA
v_call: TRBV2
d_call: NA
cdr3_aa: CASSLREGYNSPLHF
cdr3_nt: TGTGCCAGCAGTCTCCGGGAGGGGTATAATTCACCCCTCCACTTT

j_call: TRBJ2-3
clone_size: NA
v_call: TRBV10-3
d_call: TRBD2
cdr3_aa: CAIRGSGGDTQYF
cdr3_nt: TGTGCCATCAGGGGTAGCGGGGGCGATACGCAGTATTTT

j_call: TRBJ2-1
clone_size: NA
v_call: TRBV5-1
d_call: NA
cdr3_aa: CASSLDPQGLGGAGDEQFF
cdr3_nt: TGCGCCAGCAGCTTGGACCCACAGGGTTTGGGGGGGGCAGGTGATGAGCAGTTCTTC

j_call: TRBJ2-7
clone_size: NA
v_call: TRBV7-9
d_call: TRBD1
cdr3_aa: CASSTKPGQVYEQYF
cdr3_nt: TGTGCCAGCAGCACCAAACCGGGACAGGTATACGAGCAGTACTTC

j_call: TRBJ1-5
clone_size: NA
v_call: TRBV6-1
d_call: NA
cdr3_aa: CASSGGPQGYNNQPQHF
cdr3_nt: TGTGCCAGCAGTGGGGGCCCCCAGGGGTATAACAATCAGCCCCAGCATTTT

j_call: TRBJ2-3
clone_size: NA
v_call: TRBV24-1
d_call: TRBD1
cdr3_aa: CATSDPTVTGTGVTDTQYF
cdr3_nt: TGTGCCACCAGTGACCCTACCGTTACCGGGACAGGGGTCACAGATACGCAGTATTTT

j_call: TRBJ2-7
clone_size: NA
v_call: TRBV5-1
d_call: TRBD1
cdr3_aa: CASGQVPSYEQYF
cdr3_nt: TGCGCCAGCGGACAGGTGCCCTCCTACGAGCAGTACTTC

j_call: TRBJ1-5
clone_size: NA
v_call: TRBV4-1
d_call: NA
cdr3_aa: CASSQVVAVSNQPQHF
cdr3_nt: TGCGCCAGCAGCCAAGTGGTGGCTGTTAGCAATCAGCCCCAGCATTTT

j_call: TRBJ1-1
clone_size: NA
v_call: TRBV4-1
d_call: NA
cdr3_aa: CASRRLRGSDEAFF
cdr3_nt: TGCGCCAGCAGGCGACTGAGGGGGTCGGATGAAGCTTTCTTT

j_call: TRBJ1-2
clone_size: NA
v_call: TRBV7-2
d_call: TRBD1
cdr3_aa: CASSPQGSGYGYTF
cdr3_nt: TGTGCCAGCAGCCCACAGGGGTCGGGCTATGGCTACACCTTC

j_call: TRBJ1-4
clone_size: NA
v_call: TRBV5-4
d_call: NA
cdr3_aa: CASSLLGQPGEKLFF
cdr3_nt: TGTGCCAGCAGCTTGTTAGGGCAGCCGGGGGAAAAACTGTTTTTT

j_call: TRBJ2-2
clone_size: NA
v_call: TRBV5-5
d_call: NA
cdr3_aa: CASSMNTGELFF
cdr3_nt: TGTGCCAGCAGTATGAACACCGGGGAGCTGTTTTTT

j_call: TRBJ1-2
clone_size: once
v_call: TRBV7-2
d_call: NA
cdr3_aa: CASSLTLRQGHYGYTF
cdr3_nt: TGTGCCAGCAGCTTAACTCTTCGCCAGGGGCACTATGGCTACACCTTC

j_call: TRBJ2-7
clone_size: NA
v_call: TRBV11-2
d_call: NA
cdr3_aa: CASSLEVQIWYEQYF
cdr3_nt: TGTGCCAGCAGCTTAGAGGTACAGATCTGGTACGAGCAGTACTTC

j_call: TRBJ1-1
clone_size: NA
v_call: TRBV6-1
d_call: TRBD1
cdr3_aa: CASSETGAARNTEAFF
cdr3_nt: TGTGCCAGCAGTGAAACAGGGGCCGCCCGGAACACTGAAGCTTTCTTT

j_call: TRBJ2-2
clone_size: NA
v_call: TRBV5-6
d_call: TRBD1
cdr3_aa: CASSLVQGARTGELFF
cdr3_nt: TGTGCCAGCAGCTTGGTACAGGGGGCGCGCACCGGGGAGCTGTTTTTT

j_call: TRBJ1-4
clone_size: NA
v_call: TRBV5-1
d_call: NA
cdr3_aa: CASSFGGRGNTNEKLFF
cdr3_nt: TGCGCCAGCAGCTTTGGGGGCAGGGGAAATACTAATGAAAAACTGTTTTTT

j_call: TRBJ1-1
clone_size: NA
v_call: TRBV7-9
d_call: NA
cdr3_aa: CASSLRGGTEAFF
cdr3_nt: TGTGCCAGCAGCTTAAGGGGGGGCACCGAAGCTTTCTTT

j_call: TRBJ1-3
clone_size: NA
v_call: TRBV19
d_call: NA
cdr3_aa: CASSIDYSSGNTIYF
cdr3_nt: TGTGCCAGTAGTATAGACTACAGCTCTGGAAACACCATATATTTT

j_call: TRBJ1-1
clone_size: NA
v_call: TRBV30
d_call: TRBD1
cdr3_aa: CAWTPGTGGLFAEAFF
cdr3_nt: TGTGCCTGGACCCCCGGGACAGGGGGCTTGTTCGCTGAAGCTTTCTTT

j_call: TRBJ2-5
clone_size: NA
v_call: TRBV6-2/TRBV6-3
d_call: TRBD2
cdr3_aa: CASTYVAGGQETQYF
cdr3_nt: TGTGCCAGCACTTATGTAGCGGGGGGCCAGGAGACCCAGTACTTC

j_call: TRBJ2-1
clone_size: NA
v_call: TRBV12-5
d_call: NA
cdr3_aa: CASGLAPRVRLGNEQFF
cdr3_nt: TGTGCTAGTGGTTTAGCCCCCAGGGTAAGACTTGGCAATGAGCAGTTCTTC

j_call: TRBJ1-1
clone_size: few
v_call: TRBV18
d_call: NA
cdr3_aa: CASSPTGGEAFF
cdr3_nt: TGTGCCAGCTCCCCGACAGGAGGTGAAGCTTTCTTT

j_call: TRBJ2-3
clone_size: NA
v_call: TRBV7-9
d_call: NA
cdr3_aa: CASSLRGSVADTQYF
cdr3_nt: TGTGCCAGCAGCTTAAGGGGCTCGGTAGCAGATACGCAGTATTTT

j_call: TRBJ2-7
clone_size: NA
v_call: TRBV2
d_call: NA
cdr3_aa: CASRPTGPYEQYF
cdr3_nt: TGTGCCAGCAGGCCGACAGGACCCTACGAGCAGTACTTC

j_call: TRBJ2-5
clone_size: NA
v_call: TRBV28
d_call: NA
cdr3_aa: CASSQGGAPETQYF
cdr3_nt: TGTGCCAGCAGCCAGGGGGGCGCCCCAGAGACCCAGTACTTC

j_call: TRBJ2-5
clone_size: NA
v_call: TRBV11-2
d_call: TRBD2
cdr3_aa: CASSFLAGGPVSETQYF
cdr3_nt: TGTGCCAGCAGCTTTTTAGCGGGGGGGCCTGTTTCAGAGACCCAGTACTTC

j_call: TRBJ2-5
clone_size: NA
v_call: TRBV4-1
d_call: NA
cdr3_aa: CASSDTGGEETQYF
cdr3_nt: TGCGCCAGCAGCGATACGGGCGGGGAAGAGACCCAGTACTTC

j_call: TRBJ1-1
clone_size: NA
v_call: TRBV14
d_call: TRBD1
cdr3_aa: CASSPGQGKRHTEAFF
cdr3_nt: TGTGCCAGCAGCCCAGGACAGGGGAAGCGGCACACTGAAGCTTTCTTT

j_call: TRBJ1-1
clone_size: NA
v_call: TRBV6-1
d_call: TRBD1
cdr3_aa: CASSEARDRRNTEAFF
cdr3_nt: TGTGCCAGCAGTGAAGCTCGGGACAGGAGGAACACTGAAGCTTTCTTT

j_call: TRBJ2-7
clone_size: NA
v_call: TRBV5-6
d_call: TRBD2
cdr3_aa: CASSLLGRGGGYEQYF
cdr3_nt: TGTGCCAGCAGCTTGCTAGGCAGGGGCGGGGGGTACGAGCAGTACTTC

j_call: TRBJ2-1
clone_size: NA
v_call: TRBV6-2/TRBV6-3
d_call: NA
cdr3_aa: CASSSVRGAYNEQFF
cdr3_nt: TGTGCCAGCAGTTCCGTCAGGGGAGCCTACAATGAGCAGTTCTTC

j_call: TRBJ2-3
clone_size: NA
v_call: TRBV6-5
d_call: NA
cdr3_aa: CASLRFGGADTQYF
cdr3_nt: NA

j_call: TRBJ1-1
clone_size: NA
v_call: TRBV29-1
d_call: NA
cdr3_aa: CSVGRGNTEAFF
cdr3_nt: TGCAGCGTTGGGCGGGGCAACACTGAAGCTTTCTTT

j_call: TRBJ2-2
clone_size: NA
v_call: TRBV7-2
d_call: NA
cdr3_aa: CASSLNLANTGELFF
cdr3_nt: TGTGCCAGCAGCCTAAACCTCGCGAACACCGGGGAGCTGTTTTTT

j_call: TRBJ2-3
clone_size: NA
v_call: TRBV9
d_call: TRBD2
cdr3_aa: CASGLAGVGTQYF
cdr3_nt: TGTGCCAGCGGACTAGCGGGAGTTGGAACGCAGTATTTT

j_call: TRBJ1-1
clone_size: NA
v_call: TRBV24-1
d_call: NA
cdr3_aa: CATSDLTHTEAFF
cdr3_nt: TGTGCCACCAGTGATTTGACTCACACTGAAGCTTTCTTT

j_call: TRBJ2-5
clone_size: NA
v_call: TRBV7-3
d_call: TRBD2
cdr3_aa: CASSLGLASQETQYF
cdr3_nt: TGTGCCAGCAGCTTAGGACTAGCGAGTCAAGAGACCCAGTACTTC

j_call: TRBJ1-4
clone_size: few
v_call: TRBV2
d_call: TRBD1
cdr3_aa: CASSRNQGALEKLFF
cdr3_nt: TGTGCCAGCAGTCGTAATCAGGGGGCCCTTGAAAAACTGTTTTTT